This paragraph covers one T cell receptor (beta chain) sequence. Antigen specificity is unknown. This record belongs to a study of cytomegalovirus exposure and HLA in healthy donors. Study conclusions and caveats: Presence/absence analyses assumed roughly uniform sequencing depth across donors, which may not hold. In a later analysis, a missense DCLRE1C variant was linked to TCR beta V- and J-gene trimming. Sequencing likely generated an artifact that appeared as a cluster of highly shared sequence variants.

Amplification used 60 Vbeta primers and 13 Jbeta primers. The method was immunoSEQ multiplex PCR; TCRdb's version includes in-frame clones alone and lacks a portion of them. The sample consists of over 150,000 clones, around 74% of them appearing once. This receptor was taken from a male donor in good health and CMV-seronegative. Sequencing was carried out using PBMCs.

The CDR3 nucleotides are TGTGCCAGCAGTTTCTACAGGGTACTTGGCAATCAGCCCCAGCATTTT. This gives the protein CASSFYRVLGNQPQHF. The chain uses TRBV28 and TRBJ1-5; TRBD1 might be the D (6 bases). Between the trimmed V and J ends, which lost 3 bases and 2 bases, there was a span of 14 bases. There are 16 residues in the CDR3. Germline loops: CDR1 MDHEN, CDR2 SYDVKM.